These 8 T cell receptor beta chains were all obtained from the same sample, sequenced in a study of T cells in Graves' hyperthyroidism and ophthalmopathy (dated by TCRdb to the late 2010s). The protocol used for the library was multiplex PCR. The run used an Illumina HiSeq 2000. Amplification of TCR beta CDR3 regions was carried out from RNA transcripts. The TCR CDR3 was subjected to a first round of RT-PCR using the HTBI primer set and the Qiagen OneStep RT-PCR kit. TCRdb reanalyzed the raw reads on its own, using fastp at Q25 for trimming and MiXCR for clone calling, and kept in-frame beta chains. Entries are consolidated by CDR3 protein sequence, retaining the most common genes and DNA. Within this sample are roughly 420,000 distinct CDR3 sequences, with 12% to 15% of them counted one time only. About 5% of the sample comes from the top ten. The sample was blood. Receptor source: a young woman with Graves' hyperthyroidism.

This clonotype was picked up many times. The chain links TRBV2 to TRBJ2-7; 7 bases line up with TRBD1. CDR1 and CDR2 from the germline V gene are SNHLY and FYNNEI. The V gene end was trimmed by 8 bases and the J gene end by 2 bases; junction bases not matched to a gene: 6. The CDR3 is 13 amino acids. CDR3 nucleotides: TGTGCCAGCCAACGGGACAGCACCTACGAGCAGTACTTC. This encodes CASQRDSTYEQYF.

There are many counts of this clonotype. The chain combines TRBV28 with TRBJ2-7; the D gene is possibly TRBD1 (5 bases). Between the trimmed V and J ends, which lost 5 bases and 4 bases, there was a span of 12 bases. Germline V CDR1 and CDR2: MDHEN, SYDVKM. The CDR3 runs to 13 residues. The CDR3 protein is CASSESTVYEQYF. CDR3 nucleotide sequence: TGTGCCAGCAGTGAGTCGACAGTTTACGAGCAGTACTTC.

The sample holds many counts of this clonotype. V is TRBV12-3 or TRBV12-4 and J is TRBJ2-1; 7 bases are shared with TRBD1. The CDR3 runs 14 residues. V lost 5 bases, J lost 7 bases, and 8 bases stayed unmatched. The CDR3 sequence: CASSPTQGPNEQFF. CDR3 nucleotide sequence: TGTGCCAGCAGTCCAACACAGGGGCCTAATGAGCAGTTCTTC.

The table lists this clonotype with a few counts. The chain joins TRBV19 to TRBJ2-7; perhaps TRBD1 as D (5 bases). This CDR3 spans 13 amino acids. The V gene's germline CDR1 is LNHDA and CDR2 SQIVND (reference sequence). Trimming took 8 bases from V and 4 from J, leaving 15 bases between them. The CDR3 sequence: CASGATDSYEQYF. The CDR3 nucleotides read TGTGCCAGTGGGGCGACAGATTCTTACGAGCAGTACTTC. The full variable domain, with the rest looked up from reference TRBV19 and TRBJ2-7, is DGGITQSPKYLFRKEGQNVTLSCEQNLNHDAMYWYRQDPGQGLRLIYYSQIVNDFQKGDIAEGYSVSREKKESFPLTVTSAQKNPTAFYLCASGATDSYEQYFGPGTRLTVT.

This clonotype came up a few times. V gene TRBV7-3 combines with J gene TRBJ2-7; D might be TRBD1 (6 bases). Trimming pared 5 bases from V and 6 bases from J, leaving 20 bases between. This CDR3 spans 15 amino acids. CDR1 is SGHTA and CDR2 is FQGTGA in the germline V gene. The CDR3 region is CASSPTGQKGSEQYF. The CDR3 bases are TGTGCCAGCAGCCCCACAGGGCAGAAGGGCTCCGAGCAGTACTTC.

This clonotype has ten or more counts. This chain uses TRBV6-2 or TRBV6-3 with TRBJ2-3; 12 bases are shared with TRBD2. J gave up 2 bases and V 6 bases, and 6 bases lay outside the gene matches. This CDR3 has 16 residues. Germline CDR1 MNHEY, CDR2 SVGEGT. The CDR3 region is CASSLTSGRPTDTQYF. The CDR3 coding sequence is TGTGCCAGCAGCCTTACTAGCGGGAGGCCCACAGATACGCAGTATTTT.

This clonotype was counted ten times or more. The chain couples TRBV7-8 to TRBJ1-5; 11 nucleotides agree with TRBD1. With V trimmed by 5 bases and J by 2 bases, 11 bases remained unmatched. The CDR3 has 18 amino acids. Germline CDR1 and CDR2: SGHVS and FQNEAQ. In nucleotides, the CDR3 is TGTGCCAGCAGCGGGGGGACAGGGGGATTTTCTGGCAATCAGCCCCAGCATTTT. Amino acid sequence: CASSGGTGGFSGNQPQHF.

Ten or more counts support this clonotype. V usage is TRBV20-1 and J usage is TRBJ2-2, with D hard to call. The ends were cut back, 5 bases at V and 6 bases at J, with 7 bases in the middle. The CDR3 is made up of 11 amino acids. Germline V gene data show CDR1 as DFQATT and CDR2 as SNEGSKA (reference sequence). The CDR3 sequence: CSAWRSGELFF. CDR3 DNA sequence: TGCAGTGCTTGGCGGTCCGGGGAGCTGTTTTTT.